The 3 T cell receptor beta chains listed next were all sequenced from one sample in a study of tissue T cells after allogeneic stem cell transplantation. Time point noted: mouse harvest day 7 after allogeneic transplant. Mouse grafts combined 10^7 T-cell-depleted bone marrow cells with 10^6 splenic CD5+ T cells. Measured with immunoSEQ multiplex PCR; TCRdb has only the in-frame clones, and not every one. This sample yields some 10,000 clones, of which roughly two fifths are seen a single time; approximately 1.5% belongs to the top ten. The sequenced sample was skin. These receptors all come from a female BALB/c mouse given C57BL/6 T cells with graft-versus-host disease after an allogeneic hematopoietic cell transplant.

This clone was seen just once. These gene names are mouse names. The read finishes 1 residue shy of the CDR3 end, and the germline J gene is used to complete it. The rearrangement joins TRBV12-2 to TRBJ2-3, with D unclear. Trimming stripped 2 bases from V and 0 bases from J, with 11 bases between. In germline, CDR1 is SGHLS, CDR2 HYDKME. The CDR3 is 15 amino acids. CDR3 protein: CASSPLRSSAETLYF. The DNA read from the CDR3 is TGTGCCAGCTCTCCCTTGAGGTCTAGTGCAGAAACGCTGTAT.

This clone was found a few times. The listed genes are named as in mouse. The read ends 1 residue shy of where the CDR3 ends; the end is completed using the germline J gene. This chain links TRBV26 with TRBJ2-1; TRBD1 agrees at 12 bases. The germline gives CDR1 KGHPV, CDR2 FQNQEV (reference sequence). The CDR3 length is 17 residues. Unmatched junction bases numbered 11, after V lost 2 bases and J lost 9 bases. CDR3 loop: CASSLTSRDRGRDEQFF. Partial CDR3 DNA: TGTGCCAGCAGTCTGACGTCCCGGGACAGGGGGCGAGATGAGCAGTTC.

To note about this clone: Gene names are the mouse ones. The sequenced fragment ends 1 residue before the CDR3 boundary, so the rest is inferred from the germline J gene. This chain links TRBV5 with TRBJ2-7; 7 bases are shared with TRBD1. The germline V gene has CDR1 LGHNA and CDR2 YNLKQL (reference sequence). The CDR3 sequence is 14 residues long. V trimming: 1 base; J trimming: 5 bases; junction bases outside the gene matches: 5. The DNA read from the CDR3 is TGTGCCAGCAGCCAAGCCCAGGGGGATGATGAACAGTAC. Translating gives CASSQAQGDDEQY. The entire CDR3 is CASSQAQGDDEQYF.